The 22 T cell receptor beta chains given below trace back to one sample, sequenced in a study of tumor-infiltrating lymphocytes in primary liver carcinoma (dated by TCRdb to between 2016 and 2019). Instrument on record: Illumina HiSeq 2500. Using a constant-region primer and ProtoScript II reverse transcriptase, TCRbeta-specific cDNA was reverse-transcribed from approximately 500 ng total RNA. TCRbeta libraries were built with three nested multiplex PCR rounds, a slightly modified ARM-PCR procedure. Multiplex TRBV1-TRBV30 forward primers and a Cbeta reverse primer were used in the first two PCR rounds, each of which was run for about 10 cycles. Using fastp trimming at Q25 and MiXCR clonotype assembly, TCRdb reanalyzed the public sequencing data and kept in-frame beta chains. Each entry is one CDR3 protein sequence, shown with its most common DNA and genes. The sample table lists nearly 200,000 distinct CDR3 sequences, 65% of them with a count of one. The ten largest account for around 7.1% of the sample.

RNA from unsorted whole blood was extracted with TRIzol reagent, and germline DNA was obtained with the DNeasy Blood & Tissue kit. The material sequenced was peripheral blood. These receptors all stem from a woman aged 55-75 years with primary liver carcinoma and hepatitis B virus infection.

This clonotype has ten or more counts. The V call is TRBV11-2, the J call TRBJ2-3; no clear D gene. V lost 1 base, J lost 1 base, and 9 bases lay in between. The CDR3 has 15 amino acids. Looked up from germline, CDR1 is SGHAT and CDR2 is FQNNGV. The CDR3 DNA reads TGTGCCAGCAGCTTAGGCCCCTCCGGCACAGATACGCAGTATTTT. Its protein is CASSLGPSGTDTQYF.

This clonotype was recorded at least ten times. The chain has TRBV4-2 and TRBJ2-7; no firm D call. Germline lookup yields CDR1 LGHNA and CDR2 YNFKEQ. The CDR3 runs 13 residues. Trimming left V 2 bases short and J 3 bases short, with 8 bases between. The CDR3 spells CASSQSSNYEQYF. The CDR3 region has the DNA TGTGCCAGCAGCCAAAGCTCCAACTACGAGCAGTACTTC.

There are many counts of this clonotype. An end of the junction does not agree with germline; a read error may underlie this. This chain joins TRBV5-1 and TRBJ2-7, with D perhaps TRBD2 (6 bases). Per the germline V gene, CDR1 is SGHRS and CDR2 is YFSETQ. CDR3 length: 14 amino acids. The CDR3 sequence: CASSLVAGSYEQYF. The CDR3 region has the DNA TGTGCCAGCAGTTTAGTGGCGGGAAGCTACGAGCAGTACTTC.

On this clonotype itself: Just one base apart from a much larger clone, this may be a read error. The chain has TRBV29-1 and TRBJ1-3; 9 bases are shared with TRBD1. Per germline, CDR1 SQVTM and CDR2 ANQGSEA. V was pared by 2 bases and J by 6 bases, with 5 bases of the junction left unmatched. The CDR3 sequence is 14 residues long. This chain's CDR3 is CSVENRDRVNTIYF. The CDR3 nucleotides are TGCAGCGTTGAAAATCGGGACAGGGTAAACACCATATATTTT.

Note on this clonotype: With a much larger clone just one base away, this may be a read error. The conserved closing phenylalanine or tryptophan is absent in this CDR3, likely reflecting a read error. The rearrangement links TRBV6-5 to TRBJ2-1; 10 bases agree with TRBD2. CDR3 length equals 16 residues. The J segment lost 4 bases and the V segment lost 7 bases, leaving 10 bases of the junction unmatched. CDR1 is MNHEY and CDR2 is SVGAGI in the germline V gene. CDR3 in amino acids: CASKSGGLAAYNEQFL. The CDR3 region has the DNA TGTGCCAGCAAGAGTGGAGGACTAGCGGCATACAATGAGCAGTTCCTC.

As concerns this clonotype: Germline is not matched at one junction end, which may reflect a read error. The chain joins TRBV11-2 to TRBJ2-7; 10 bases are a match to TRBD2. CDR3 length: 16 amino acids. Germline V gene lookup returns CDR1 SGHAT and CDR2 FQNNGV. The CDR3 loop reads CASSILAGRLSYEQYF. The CDR3 DNA reads TGTGCAAGCAGCATACTAGCGGGAAGGCTTTCCTACGAGCAATACTTC.

In regard to this clonotype: This sequence may be a read error, since a much larger clone differs from it by one base. V and J are TRBV29-1 and TRBJ2-1; 10 bases are a match to TRBD2. The CDR3 consists of 14 residues. Germline CDR1 SQVTM, CDR2 ANQGSEA. Trimming cost V 7 bases and J 10 bases; bases outside gene matches: 13. The CDR3 DNA reads as TGCAGCGCTATAGCGGGGGGATCCGGGGTCGAGCAGTTCTTC. It codes for CSAIAGGSGVEQFF.

As for this clonotype: A much larger clone lies a single base off, so this may be a read error. CDR3: CTSSDSSGNTGELFF. For the CDR3, the DNA is TGCACCAGCAGTGATAGTAGCGGGAACACCGGGGAGCTGTTTTTT. The V gene is TRBV10-1, the J gene TRBJ2-2; D possibly corresponds to TRBD2 (6 bases). The CDR3 consists of 15 residues. CDR1 is WNHNN, CDR2 SYGVQD, per germline (reference sequence).

With regard to this clonotype: Given the absence of the conserved phenylalanine or tryptophan at the CDR3 end, a read error is likely. The rearrangement uses TRBV4-2 and TRBJ2-5, with TRBD1 identical over 10 bases. V shed 3 bases, J shed 5 bases, and the junction held 6 bases outside the gene matches. The germline V gene has CDR1 LGHNA and CDR2 YNFKEQ. The length of the CDR3 is 15 residues. The CDR3 spells CASSHETGGEETQYS. In DNA form, the CDR3 reads TGTGCCAGCAGCCATGAGACAGGGGGCGAGGAGACCCAGTACTCC.

Of note for this clonotype: This sequence may be a read error, since a much larger clone differs from it by one base. The CDR3 coding sequence is TGTGCCAACAGTTTTGGGGGAGGGGATACGCAGTATTTT. Protein: CANSFGGGDTQYF. The gene calls are TRBV12-3 or TRBV12-4 and TRBJ2-3, with 7 bases aligning to TRBD2. The CDR3 consists of 13 residues.

Remarks on this clonotype: A read error is possible here, since a much larger clone lies one base away. This sequence joins TRBV6-5 and TRBJ2-3; D unresolved. Germline loops: CDR1 MNHEY, CDR2 SVGAGI. V was pared by 8 bases and J by 1 base, with 10 bases between. The CDR3 is made up of 13 amino acids. CDR3 region: CASQVTGTDTQYF. The CDR3 region has the DNA TGTGCCAGCCAGGTGACGGGCACAGATACGCAGTATTTT.

V gene TRBV28 combines with J gene TRBJ2-5; D is ambiguous. The germline CDR1 and CDR2 sequences are MDHEN and SYDVKM. V was pared by 4 bases and J by 5 bases, with 17 bases between. The length of the CDR3 is 15 residues. The CDR3 loop reads CASSSSQRFRETQYF. CDR3 bases: TGTGCCAGCAGTTCGTCACAGAGGTTCAGGGAGACCCAGTACTTC.

In this sample, this clonotype turned up a few times. The chain carries TRBV5-4 and TRBJ1-4; 7 bases are shared with TRBD1. The CDR3 sequence is 14 residues long. Looked up from germline, CDR1 is SGHNT and CDR2 is YYREEE (reference sequence). Trimming cost V 4 bases and J 8 bases; bases outside gene matches: 8. DNA of the CDR3: TGTGCCAGCAGCGAAGAGACAGGGACGGAAAAACTGTTTTTT. Amino acids: CASSEETGTEKLFF.

This clonotype has a count of ten or more. V and J are TRBV4-1 and TRBJ2-1; TRBD2 agrees at 11 bases. The CDR3 loop spans 20 amino acids. V was pared by 0 bases and J by 4 bases, with 14 bases of the junction left unmatched. Germline CDR1 is MGHRA and CDR2 is YSYEKL. The CDR3 loop is CASSQEWRLAGGIIYNEQFF. CDR3 in DNA: TGCGCCAGCAGCCAAGAATGGCGGCTAGCGGGAGGAATTATATACAATGAGCAGTTCTTC.

Worth noting for this clonotype: This may be a read error: a much more frequent sequence differs by one nucleotide. This chain joins TRBV5-8 and TRBJ1-2; 8 bases fit TRBD1. Germline V gene lookup returns CDR1 SGHTS and CDR2 YDEGEE. The length of the CDR3 is 15 residues. The CDR3 region has the DNA TGTGCCAGCAGCTTGGGACAGGGGAAACGCGGTGGCAACACCTTC. Translating it yields CASSLGQGKRGGNTF.

About this clonotype itself: A junction boundary mismatches the germline segment, possibly from a read error. This CDR3 reads CASSQASSPGHNQSQHF. CDR3 nucleotide sequence: TGCGCCAGCAGCCAAGCGTCCTCTCCGGGTCACAATCAGTCCCAGCATTTT. The chain combines TRBV4-1 with TRBJ1-5, with D hard to call. This CDR3 contains 17 residues. Germline CDR1 MGHRA, CDR2 YSYEKL.

The chain recombines TRBV28 with TRBJ2-7; either TRBD1 or TRBD2 may supply D (6 bases each). CDR3 length: 16 residues. Trimming took off 7 bases at V and 6 bases at J, with 25 bases between the two ends. Looked up from germline, CDR1 is MDHEN and CDR2 is SYDVKM. The CDR3 loop is CASTLFRGRGGGEQYF. CDR3 nucleotide sequence: TGTGCCAGCACCCTCTTCCGCGGCAGGGGAGGAGGCGAGCAGTACTTC.

With respect to this clonotype: A much bigger clone sits one base away, suggesting this may be a read error. The chain uses TRBV4-2 and TRBJ2-1, with TRBD2 matching over 7 bases. The CDR3 is 16 residues long. Germline CDR1 is LGHNA and CDR2 is YNFKEQ. The CDR3 region is CAISQEWTRSGDEQFF. CDR3 bases: TGTGCCATCAGCCAAGAATGGACTAGATCAGGCGATGAGCAGTTCTTC.

Concerning this clonotype itself: At one of its ends the junction is not consistent with the germline gene, which may arise from a read error. The chain combines TRBV11-2 with TRBJ1-2; 7 bases line up with TRBD1. CDR3 length: 15 residues. CDR1 SGHAT and CDR2 FQNNGV come from the germline V gene. The CDR3 region is CASRRQGTNLYGYIF. As DNA, the CDR3 is TGTGCCAGCAGGCGACAGGGTACAAACCTCTATGGCTACATCTTC.

Worth noting for this clonotype: A much larger clone lies one base from this, so it may be a read error. This sequence joins TRBV5-5 and TRBJ2-7; 9 bases line up with TRBD1. Germline CDR1 SGHKS, CDR2 YYEKEE (reference sequence). The J segment lost 2 bases and the V segment lost 2 bases, leaving 5 bases of the junction unmatched. The CDR3 loop spans 15 amino acids. The CDR3 reads CASSFAGTGPYEQYF. CDR3 nucleotides: TGTGCCAGCAGCTTTGCGGGGACAGGGCCCTACGAGCAGTACTTC.

This clonotype was seen many times. The rearrangement joins TRBV29-1 to TRBJ2-7; no definite D call. V was clipped by 5 bases and J by 1 base, with 12 bases between them. The CDR3 is made up of 13 amino acids. Germline V gene lookup returns CDR1 SQVTM and CDR2 ANQGSEA. The CDR3 nucleotides read TGCAGCGTTCGGGCCGAAAGGTCCTACGAGCAGTACTTC. It is translated as CSVRAERSYEQYF.

Of note for this clonotype: Being one base from a much bigger clone, this may be a read error. The J gene is TRBJ1-5, the V gene TRBV4-1, with a weak D call TRBD1 (6 bases). Germline values: CDR1 MGHRA, CDR2 YSYEKL. The CDR3 runs 16 residues. Trimming took 4 bases from V and 0 from J, leaving 13 bases between them. CDR3 nucleotides: TGCGCCAGCAGCCGAGGAAGAGGGGGTAGCAATCAGCCCCAGCATTTT. It yields the protein CASSRGRGGSNQPQHF.